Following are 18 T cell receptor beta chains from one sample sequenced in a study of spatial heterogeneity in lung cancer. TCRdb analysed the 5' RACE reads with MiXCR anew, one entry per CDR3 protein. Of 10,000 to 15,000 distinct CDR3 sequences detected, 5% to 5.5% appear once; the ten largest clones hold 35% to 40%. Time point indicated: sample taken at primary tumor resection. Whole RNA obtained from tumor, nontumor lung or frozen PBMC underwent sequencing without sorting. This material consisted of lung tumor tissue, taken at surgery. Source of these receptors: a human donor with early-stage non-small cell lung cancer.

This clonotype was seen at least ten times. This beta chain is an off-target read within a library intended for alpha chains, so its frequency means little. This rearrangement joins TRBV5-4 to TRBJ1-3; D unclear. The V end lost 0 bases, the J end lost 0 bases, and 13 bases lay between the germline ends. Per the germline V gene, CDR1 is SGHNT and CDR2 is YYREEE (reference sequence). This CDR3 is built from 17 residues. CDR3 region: CASSLAILGVSGNTIYF. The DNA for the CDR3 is TGTGCCAGCAGCTTGGCCATCCTGGGCGTCTCTGGAAACACCATATATTTT.

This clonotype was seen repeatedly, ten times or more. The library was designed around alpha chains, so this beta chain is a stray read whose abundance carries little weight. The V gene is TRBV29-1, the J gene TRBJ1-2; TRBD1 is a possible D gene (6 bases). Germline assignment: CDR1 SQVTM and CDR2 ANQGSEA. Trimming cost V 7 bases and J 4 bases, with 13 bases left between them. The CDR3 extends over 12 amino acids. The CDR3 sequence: CSGGGQGYGYTF. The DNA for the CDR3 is TGCAGCGGCGGGGGGCAGGGCTATGGCTACACCTTC.

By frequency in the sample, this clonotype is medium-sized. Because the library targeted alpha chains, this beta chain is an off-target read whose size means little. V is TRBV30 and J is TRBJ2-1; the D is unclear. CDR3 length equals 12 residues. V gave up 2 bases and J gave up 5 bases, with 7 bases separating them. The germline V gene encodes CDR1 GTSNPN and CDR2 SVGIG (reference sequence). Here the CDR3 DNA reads TGTGCCTGGAGTTCCTGGGACAATGAGCAGTTCTTC. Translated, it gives CAWSSWDNEQFF.

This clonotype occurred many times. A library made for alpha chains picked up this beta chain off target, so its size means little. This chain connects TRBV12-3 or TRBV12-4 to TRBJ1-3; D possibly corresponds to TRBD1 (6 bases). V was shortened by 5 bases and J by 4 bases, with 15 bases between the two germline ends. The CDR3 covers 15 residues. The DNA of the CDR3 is TGTGCCAGCAGTCCGCAAACAGGGCAAGGAAACACCATATATTTT. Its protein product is CASSPQTGQGNTIYF.

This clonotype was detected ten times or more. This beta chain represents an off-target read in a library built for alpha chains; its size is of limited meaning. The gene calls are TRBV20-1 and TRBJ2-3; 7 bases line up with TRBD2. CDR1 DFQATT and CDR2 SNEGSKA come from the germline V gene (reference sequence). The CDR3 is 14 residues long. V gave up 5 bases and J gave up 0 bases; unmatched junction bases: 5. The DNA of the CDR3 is TGCAGTGCTGAGGATAGCGGGAGCACAGATACGCAGTATTTT. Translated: CSAEDSGSTDTQYF.

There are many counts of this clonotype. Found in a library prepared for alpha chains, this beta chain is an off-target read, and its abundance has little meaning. CDR3 loop: CASAGGLNTEAFF. CDR3 nucleotide sequence: TGTGCCAGCGCCGGGGGCCTGAACACTGAAGCTTTCTTT. The chain uses TRBV12-3 or TRBV12-4 and TRBJ1-1, with a possible D match to TRBD1 (6 bases). Trimming removed 8 bases at V and 0 bases at J, with 10 bases between. CDR3 length: 13 residues.

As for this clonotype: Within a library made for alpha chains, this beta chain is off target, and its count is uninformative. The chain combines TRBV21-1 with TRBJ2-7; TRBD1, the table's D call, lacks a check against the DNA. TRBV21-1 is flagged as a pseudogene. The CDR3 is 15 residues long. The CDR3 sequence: CASSNVGDHLYEQYF. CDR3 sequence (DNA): TGTGCCAGCAGCAATGTCGGGGACCATCTCTACGAGCAGTACTTC.

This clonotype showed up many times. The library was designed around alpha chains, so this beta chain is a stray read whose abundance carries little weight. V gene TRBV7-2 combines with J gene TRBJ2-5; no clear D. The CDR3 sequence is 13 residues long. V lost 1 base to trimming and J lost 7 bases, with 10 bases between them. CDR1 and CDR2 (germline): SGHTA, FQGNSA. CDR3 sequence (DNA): TGTGCCAGCAGCTTAGGGTTAAAAGGGACCCAGTACTTC. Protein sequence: CASSLGLKGTQYF.

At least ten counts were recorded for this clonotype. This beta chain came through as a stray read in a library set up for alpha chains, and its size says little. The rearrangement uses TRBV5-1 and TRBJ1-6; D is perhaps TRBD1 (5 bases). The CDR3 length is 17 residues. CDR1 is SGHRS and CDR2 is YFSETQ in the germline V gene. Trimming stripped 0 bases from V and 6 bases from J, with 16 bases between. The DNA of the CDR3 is TGCGCCAGCAGCTTGGCCCGTGAGCAGGGACTTAATTCACCCCTCCACTTT. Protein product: CASSLAREQGLNSPLHF.

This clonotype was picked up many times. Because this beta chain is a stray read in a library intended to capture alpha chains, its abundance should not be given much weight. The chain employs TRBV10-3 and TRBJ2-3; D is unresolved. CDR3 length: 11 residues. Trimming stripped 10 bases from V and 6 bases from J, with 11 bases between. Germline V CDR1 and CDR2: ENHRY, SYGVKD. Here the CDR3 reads CASGMTDTQYF. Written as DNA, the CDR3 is TGTGCCAGCGGAATGACGGATACGCAGTATTTT.

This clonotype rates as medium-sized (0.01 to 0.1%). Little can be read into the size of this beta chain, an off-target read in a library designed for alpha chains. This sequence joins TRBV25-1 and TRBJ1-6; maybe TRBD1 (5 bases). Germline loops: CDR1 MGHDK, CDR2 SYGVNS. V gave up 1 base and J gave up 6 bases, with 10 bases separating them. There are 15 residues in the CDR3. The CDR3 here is CASSEWRQINSPLHF. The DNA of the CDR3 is TGTGCCAGCAGTGAATGGCGACAGATTAATTCACCCCTCCACTTT.

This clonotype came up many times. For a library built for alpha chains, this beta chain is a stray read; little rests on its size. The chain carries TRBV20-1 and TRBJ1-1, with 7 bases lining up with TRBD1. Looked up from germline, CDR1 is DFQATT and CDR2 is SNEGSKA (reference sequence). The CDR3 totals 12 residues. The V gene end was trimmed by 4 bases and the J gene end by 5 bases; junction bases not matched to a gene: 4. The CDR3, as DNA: TGCAGTGCTAAACAACAGGGGACTGAAGCTTTCTTT. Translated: CSAKQQGTEAFF.

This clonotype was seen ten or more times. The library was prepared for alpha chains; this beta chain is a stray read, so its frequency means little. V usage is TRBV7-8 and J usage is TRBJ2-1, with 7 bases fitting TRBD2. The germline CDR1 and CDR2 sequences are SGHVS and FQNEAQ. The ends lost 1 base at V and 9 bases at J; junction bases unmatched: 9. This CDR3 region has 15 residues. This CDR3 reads CASSLVGAGVIEQFF. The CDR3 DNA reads TGTGCCAGCAGCTTAGTAGGGGCGGGGGTGATTGAGCAGTTCTTC.

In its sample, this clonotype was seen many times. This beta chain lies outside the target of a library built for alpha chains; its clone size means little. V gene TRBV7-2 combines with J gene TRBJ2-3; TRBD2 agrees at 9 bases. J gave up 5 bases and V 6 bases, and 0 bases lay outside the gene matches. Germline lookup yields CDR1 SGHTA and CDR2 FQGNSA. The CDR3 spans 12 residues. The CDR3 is CASRLAGDTQYF. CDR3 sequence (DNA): TGTGCCAGCAGACTAGCGGGAGATACGCAGTATTTT.

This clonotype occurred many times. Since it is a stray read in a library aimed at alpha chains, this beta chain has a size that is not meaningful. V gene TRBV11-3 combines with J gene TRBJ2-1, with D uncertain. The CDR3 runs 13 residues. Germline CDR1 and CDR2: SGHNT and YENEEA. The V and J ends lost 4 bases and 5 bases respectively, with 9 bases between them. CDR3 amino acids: CASSYPAHNEQFF. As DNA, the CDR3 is TGTGCCAGCAGCTACCCGGCACACAATGAGCAGTTCTTC. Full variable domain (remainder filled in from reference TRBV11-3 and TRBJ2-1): EAGVVQSPRYKIIEKKQPVAFWCNPISGHNTLYWYLQNLGQGPELLIRYENEEAVDDSQLPKDRFSAERLKGVDSTLKIQPAELGDSAVYLCASSYPAHNEQFFGPGTRLTVL.

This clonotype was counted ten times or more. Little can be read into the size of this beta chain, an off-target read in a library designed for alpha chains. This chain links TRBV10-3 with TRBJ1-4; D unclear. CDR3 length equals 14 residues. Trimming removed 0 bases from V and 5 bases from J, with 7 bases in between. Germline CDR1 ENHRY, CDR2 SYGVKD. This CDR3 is CAISESQNNEKLFF. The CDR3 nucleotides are TGTGCCATCAGTGAGTCGCAGAACAATGAAAAACTGTTTTTT.

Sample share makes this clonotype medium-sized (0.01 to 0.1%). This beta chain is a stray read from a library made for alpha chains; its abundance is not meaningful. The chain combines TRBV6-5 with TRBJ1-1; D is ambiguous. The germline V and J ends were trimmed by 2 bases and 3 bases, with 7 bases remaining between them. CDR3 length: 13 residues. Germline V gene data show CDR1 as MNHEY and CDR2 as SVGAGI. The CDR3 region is CASSYRVDTEAFF. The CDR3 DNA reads TGTGCCAGCAGTTACAGGGTAGACACTGAAGCTTTCTTT.

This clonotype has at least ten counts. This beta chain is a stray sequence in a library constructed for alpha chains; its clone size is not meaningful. The CDR3 region has the DNA TGTGCCAGCAGTGAGGGCCCCTACAATGAGCAGTTCTTC. Protein sequence: CASSEGPYNEQFF. The V gene is TRBV6-2 or TRBV6-3, the J gene TRBJ2-1, with D tentatively TRBD2 (5 bases). The germline CDR1 and CDR2 sequences are MNHEY and SVGEGT. Deletions cut 5 bases from V and 2 bases from J, with 7 bases between. The CDR3 extends over 13 amino acids.